This is a list of T cell receptor beta chains from one sample in a study of blood T cells in healthy people across ages. In TCRdb, the 5' RACE reads were re-called with MiXCR into one record per CDR3 protein. The sample lists about 900,000 distinct CDR3 sequences, about 59% occurring once. The sequenced material came from blood. These receptors came from a man aged 25 to 40 in good health. Each CDR3 is given with its conserved first and last residue. The D gene is left open where the match is weak. The size field is filled for only some rows; it gives once, few, many or a size class.

V	size	D	length	J	DNA	CDR3
TRBV11-2	.	TRBD2	15	TRBJ2-1	TGTGCCAGCAGCATATTAGCGGGGGGGCAGCATGAGCAGTTCTTC	CASSILAGGQHEQFF
TRBV12-3/TRBV12-4	.	.	15	TRBJ1-1	TGTGCCAGCAGGCCCTGGGGGAAAGGAGGCACTGAAGCTTTCTTT	CASRPWGKGGTEAFF
TRBV6-5	few	.	17	TRBJ2-6	TGTGCCAGCAGTTCAGCCGGACGGATCTCTGGGGCCAACGTCCTGACTTTC	CASSSAGRISGANVLTF
TRBV9	.	.	13	TRBJ2-3	TGTGCCAGCAGCTCCCAGGGCACAGGTACGCAGTATTTT	CASSSQGTGTQYF
TRBV15	.	.	13	TRBJ1-6	TGTGCCACCAGCGGGGAAAGGGGTTCACCCCTCCACTTT	CATSGERGSPLHF
TRBV10-3	.	.	18	TRBJ1-1	TGTGCCATCAGTGAGGGGGGCACAGCCGGTAGCATGAACACTGAAGCTTTCTTT	CAISEGGTAGSMNTEAFF
TRBV27	.	.	16	TRBJ2-1	TGTGCCAGCAGTTCTCTCGGGACTCCCACCGGCAATGAGCAGTTCTTC	CASSSLGTPTGNEQFF
TRBV20-1	.	.	14	TRBJ2-7	TGCAGTGCCCCCGGGACACCCGGGGGGTACGAGCAGTACTTC	CSAPGTPGGYEQYF
TRBV4-3	.	.	16	TRBJ1-6	TGCGCCAGCAGCCAAGAATTCCAGGGGTTTAATTCACCCCTCCACTTT	CASSQEFQGFNSPLHF
TRBV6-2/TRBV6-3	.	TRBD2	14	TRBJ2-5	TGTGCCAGTTGCCTCGGGGGGAGCCAAGAGACCCAGTACTTC	CASCLGGSQETQYF
TRBV7-2	few	.	17	TRBJ1-6	TGTGCCAGCAGCTTATTGGCTTCCAGGACTTATAATTCACCCCTCCACTTT	CASSLLASRTYNSPLHF
TRBV20-1	few	.	16	TRBJ1-2	TGCAGTGCTAGAGATGGGGCGGGGGGCCCTAACTATGGCTACACCTTC	CSARDGAGGPNYGYTF
TRBV30	.	.	14	TRBJ2-7	TGTGCCTGGAGTGTGCCTAGCTTCTCCTACGAGCAGTACTTC	CAWSVPSFSYEQYF
TRBV28	.	TRBD1	15	TRBJ2-5	TGTGCCAGCAGCAAACCTAGGGGGCGCGGGGAGACCCAGTACTTC	CASSKPRGRGETQYF
TRBV25-1	many	.	12	TRBJ1-2	TGTGCCAGCAGTGAACAGGGATGGGGCTACACCTTC	CASSEQGWGYTF
TRBV11-1	few	.	15	TRBJ1-2	TGTGCCAGCAGCTTAGAAGCCGGGGAGAACTATGGCTACACCTTC	CASSLEAGENYGYTF
TRBV9	.	TRBD2	19	TRBJ2-7	TGTGCCAGCAGCGCGCCCTATGGAGCGGGGGGCCCTAACTCCTACGAGCAGTACTTC	CASSAPYGAGGPNSYEQYF
TRBV5-5	.	.	13	TRBJ2-7	TGTGCCAGCAGTTCCCCACATGCCTACGAGCAGTACTTC	CASSSPHAYEQYF
TRBV28	.	.	12	TRBJ2-5	TGTGCCAGCTGGCGGGATGCGGAGACCCAGTACTTC	CASWRDAETQYF
TRBV5-1	.	TRBD2	15	TRBJ2-7	TGCGCCAGCAGCTTGAGGACTAGCGGGTTGTACGAGCAGTACTTC	CASSLRTSGLYEQYF
TRBV3-1	.	.	16	TRBJ1-1	TGTGCCAGCAGCCATCCCATCGACAGGCCGAACACTGAAGCTTTCTTT	CASSHPIDRPNTEAFF
TRBV21-1	.	.	20	TRBJ1-6	TGTGCCAGCAGCAAAAGAGCAGGGAGCACCAGACGGGGCTATAATTCACCCCTCCACTTT	CASSKRAGSTRRGYNSPLHF
TRBV7-8	.	.	13	TRBJ2-7	TGTGCCAGCAGCTTAGGGACTATGGGCGAGCAGTACTTC	CASSLGTMGEQYF
TRBV9	.	TRBD2	16	TRBJ2-1	TGTGCCAGCAGCGAATCACTAGCGGGGGGATCTAGTGAGCAGTTCTTC	CASSESLAGGSSEQFF
TRBV27	.	TRBD2	14	TRBJ2-7	TGTGCCAGCAGTTTGGGACTAGCGGTGGGCGAGCAGTACTTC	CASSLGLAVGEQYF
TRBV7-2	.	.	16	TRBJ2-5	TGTGCCAGCAGCTTAGTGGGTAGCCCGAGTGGGGAGACCCAGTACTTC	CASSLVGSPSGETQYF
TRBV27	.	TRBD2	19	TRBJ2-4	TGTGCCAGCAGTTTAGGGACTAGCGGGGGGACCTTAGCCAAAAACATTCAGTACTTC	CASSLGTSGGTLAKNIQYF
TRBV20-1	.	.	14	TRBJ1-4	TGCAGTGCTAGAGCATGGTCAACTAATGAAAAACTGTTTTTT	CSARAWSTNEKLFF
TRBV7-8	.	TRBD2	15	TRBJ2-1	TGTGCCAGCAGCCCACGGGGACTAGAATACAATGAGCAGTTCTTC	CASSPRGLEYNEQFF
TRBV5-1	few	.	16	TRBJ2-7	TGCGCCAGCAGCTTGGCTCCTACGACAGGCATCAACGAGCAGTACTTC	CASSLAPTTGINEQYF
TRBV15	few	.	15	TRBJ2-5	TGTGCCACCAGCAGATCCGCGATTTACCAAGAGACCCAGTACTTC	CATSRSAIYQETQYF
TRBV7-9	.	.	12	TRBJ2-1	TGTGCCAGCAGCCCCCCCAGTAATGAGCAGTTCTTC	CASSPPSNEQFF
TRBV9	few	.	18	TRBJ1-2	TGTGCCAGCAGCGTTACGCCCGGGACCCTGAAGCCGGGCTATGGCTACACCTTC	CASSVTPGTLKPGYGYTF
TRBV20-1	few	TRBD2	13	TRBJ2-1	TGCAGTGGCTCACTAGCGGGGTATAATGAGCAGTTCTTC	CSGSLAGYNEQFF
TRBV7-2	.	TRBD1	16	TRBJ1-2	TGTGCCAGCAGCTCCGTGGACAGGTCAACTAACTATGGCTACACCTTC	CASSSVDRSTNYGYTF
TRBV7-2	once	.	17	TRBJ1-6	TGTGCCAGCAGCCTAAGACAGGTGCCCTCCTATAATTCACCCCTCCACTTT	CASSLRQVPSYNSPLHF
TRBV9	.	TRBD2	17	TRBJ2-6	TGTGCCAGCAGCGTAACTAGCGGGAACTCTGGGGCCAACGTCCTGACTTTC	CASSVTSGNSGANVLTF
TRBV4-1	once	.	18	TRBJ1-5	TGCGCCAGCAGCCAAGATAGTCGGTCAGGGTTCAGAAATCAGCCCCAGCATTTT	CASSQDSRSGFRNQPQHF
TRBV20-1	.	.	14	TRBJ1-1	TGCAGTGTTATCGATTCAAGAGCGAACACTGAAGCTTTCTTT	CSVIDSRANTEAFF
TRBV29-1	.	TRBD1	14	TRBJ2-7	TGCAGCGTGGACCCCGGGACAGGGGCCTACGAGCAGTACTTC	CSVDPGTGAYEQYF
TRBV4-3	.	.	15	TRBJ1-5	TGCGCCAGCAGCCCAGGTCCCAGGGAGAATCAGCCCCAGCATTTT	CASSPGPRENQPQHF
TRBV20-1	.	.	14	TRBJ2-7	TGCAGTGCTAGCTCTGGGGTTCGGGTGTACGAGCAGTACTTC	CSASSGVRVYEQYF
TRBV5-4	.	.	17	TRBJ2-3	TGTGCCAGCAGCTTGGACGGACTAAGTAGAGGCACAGATACGCAGTATTTT	CASSLDGLSRGTDTQYF
TRBV2	once	.	16	TRBJ2-7	TGTGCCAGCAGTGGAAGAGGAGGGCAGGACTTCTACGAGCAGTACTTC	CASSGRGGQDFYEQYF
TRBV4-3	.	.	16	TRBJ1-6	TGCGCCAGCAGCCAAGACTCGGCAGGATCGTGGTCACCCCTCCACTTT	CASSQDSAGSWSPLHF
TRBV5-1	.	.	16	TRBJ2-5	TGCGCCAGCAGCTTACCGGGGCAGGGGGGCCAAGAGACCCAGTACTTC	CASSLPGQGGQETQYF
TRBV12-3/TRBV12-4	.	.	11	TRBJ2-3	TGTGCCAGCAGGGGGATCGGTACGCAGTATTTT	CASRGIGTQYF
TRBV12-3/TRBV12-4	.	.	15	TRBJ2-7	TGTGCCAGCAGTTTAGGTCGGCCAGCGGCCTACGAGCAGTACTTC	CASSLGRPAAYEQYF
TRBV7-2	.	.	17	TRBJ2-1	TGTGCCAGCAGCTCCAATTTGCCGCCCGCGGCAGCCAATGAGCAGTTCTTC	CASSSNLPPAAANEQFF
TRBV7-8	.	.	12	TRBJ2-7	TGTGCCAGCAATCCGGGGATGGGTGAGCAGTACTTC	CASNPGMGEQYF